The T cell receptor (beta chain) described here comes from a study of early T cells in non-severe SARS-CoV-2 infection (dated by TCRdb to about 2021). With regard to the full study: Because TCR sequencing relied on bulk RNA taken from unsorted whole blood, pairing of alpha and beta chains was not possible.

Results the study describes overall, beyond this receptor: VDJdb matching was skewed toward anti-spike CD8 responses and likely underestimated virus-specific expansions by missing private and CD4 specificities.

Library construction relied on 5' RACE. TCRdb lists the instrument as NextSeq 500. The TCR library protocol attached unique molecular identifiers to individual cDNA molecules to correct for sequencing error and PCR bias. Both TCR alpha and beta chains were sequenced, and tight co-correlation was observed between alpha and beta sequence abundances in each sample. The published analysis was carried out like this. V gene, J gene and CDR3 annotation of TCR sequences was performed with Decombinator V4. TCRs were defined as expanded if a significant change between any two time points was detected under a Poisson model with p below 0.0001. TCR abundances were normalised to the total number of TCRs sequenced per sample and were expressed as counts per million. MAIT TCRs were defined by TRAV1-2 paired with TRAJ12, TRAJ20 or TRAJ33, and iNKT TCRs by TRAV10 paired with TRAJ18. VDJdb, accessed 1 November 2021, was searched for CMV, EBV and SARS-CoV-2 annotated TCRs, with TCRs annotated for multiple antigens excluded. TCRdb handled the public reads itself, with Q25 trimming in fastp and clone calling in MiXCR, and kept productive beta chains. Rows with a matching CDR3 protein are joined into one entry that keeps the most common DNA and genes. TCRdb, not the original authors, processed these V and J calls. The table for this sample lists just over 95,000 distinct CDR3 sequences; roughly 11% of them were counted only once. The ten most abundant clones make up 4.7% of the sample.

This was a case-control study nested in a cohort of healthcare workers in London, UK, who had nasopharyngeal swab PCR tests and blood samples taken every week. Healthcare workers were enrolled in the week of the UK lockdown, from 23 to 31 March 2020, and were followed every week for up to roughly 16 weeks. V trim: 2 bases; J trim: 10 bases; unmatched bases: 8. The CDR3 runs 14 residues from the cysteine to the phenylalanine. The kept DNA is CDR3 alone, 42 bases in frame from the first base. Details on this clonotype: Its antigen remains unidentified. It has no much larger one-base neighbor in the sample; base qualities were not kept.

This receptor was obtained from an adult who was a healthcare worker with PCR-confirmed SARS-CoV-2 infection or an uninfected control (not recorded which). Sequences were derived from whole blood, sampled at baseline. Recombination linked TRBV12-3 or TRBV12-4 to TRBJ2-1; TRBD2 lines up with 7 middle nucleotides. The sequenced DNA is TGTGCCAGCAGTTTAAGCGGGATGATGAAAGAGCAGTTCTTC. This gives the protein CASSLSGMMKEQFF.